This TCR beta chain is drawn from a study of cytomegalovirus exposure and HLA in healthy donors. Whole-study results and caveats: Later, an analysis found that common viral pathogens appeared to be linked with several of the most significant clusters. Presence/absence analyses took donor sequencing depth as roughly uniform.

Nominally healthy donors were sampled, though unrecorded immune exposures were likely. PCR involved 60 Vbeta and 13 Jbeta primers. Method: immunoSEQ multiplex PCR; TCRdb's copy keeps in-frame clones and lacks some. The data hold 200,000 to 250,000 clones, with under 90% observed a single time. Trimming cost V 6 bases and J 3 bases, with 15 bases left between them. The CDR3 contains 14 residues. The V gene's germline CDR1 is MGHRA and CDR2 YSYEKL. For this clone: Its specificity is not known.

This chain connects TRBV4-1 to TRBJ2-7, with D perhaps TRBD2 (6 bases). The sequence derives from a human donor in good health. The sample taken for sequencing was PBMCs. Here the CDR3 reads CASSEISGNYEQYF. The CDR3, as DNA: TGCGCCAGCAGTGAAATTAGCGGCAACTACGAGCAGTACTTC.